This T cell receptor (beta chain) was documented in a study of CD8 T cells in Susac syndrome. Study background: Within the sequenced group of Susac syndrome patients, five or six showed active disease and about eight were in remission.

The authors reverse transcribed roughly 0.5 to 1 ug RNA with random hexamers. A multiplex approach, immunoSEQ multiplex PCR, amplified TCR beta CDR3 across 54 Vbeta and 13 Jbeta. TCRdb re-called the immunoSEQ multiplex PCR reads with MiXCR, one entry per CDR3 protein. The sample lists about 210,000 distinct CDR3 sequences; about 94% were seen once. Peripheral blood CD8+ and CD4+ T cells were profiled by TCR beta sequencing. Bulk CD8+ and CD4+ cells came from magnetic negative isolation; CD8+ TEMRA by FACS. V shed 3 bases and J 4 bases; nucleotides not matched to a gene: 11. The CDR3 spans 16 residues. Germline V gene sequence: CDR1 SEHNR, CDR2 FQNEAQ (reference sequence). This clonotype appeared a single time.

This TCR was recovered from a human donor with Susac syndrome. Sequenced input: CD4+ T cells from PBMCs. The V call is TRBV7-9, the J call TRBJ1-1; TRBD1 matches 7 bases. CDR3 nucleotide sequence: TGTGCCAGCAGCTTGGAGGGGGCGCGGATTGGCACTGAAGCTTTCTTT. This translates into CASSLEGARIGTEAFF. Full variable domain (remainder filled in from reference TRBV7-9 and TRBJ1-1): DTGVSQNPRHKITKRGQNVTFRCDPISEHNRLYWYRQTLGQGPEFLTYFQNEAQLEKSRLLSDRFSAERPKGSFSTLEIQRTEQGDSAMYLCASSLEGARIGTEAFFGQGTRLTVV.